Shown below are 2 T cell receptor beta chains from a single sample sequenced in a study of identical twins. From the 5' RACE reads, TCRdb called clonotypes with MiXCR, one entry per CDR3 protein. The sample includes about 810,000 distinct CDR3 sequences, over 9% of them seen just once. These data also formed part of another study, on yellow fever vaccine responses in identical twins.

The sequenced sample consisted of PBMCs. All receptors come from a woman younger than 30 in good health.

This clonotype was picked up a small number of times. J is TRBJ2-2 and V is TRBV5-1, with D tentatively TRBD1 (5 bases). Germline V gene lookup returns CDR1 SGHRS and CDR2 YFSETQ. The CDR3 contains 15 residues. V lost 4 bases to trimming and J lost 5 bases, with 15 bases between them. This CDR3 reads CASSHFRQITGELFF. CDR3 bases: TGCGCCAGCAGCCATTTCCGACAGATTACCGGGGAGCTGTTTTTT.

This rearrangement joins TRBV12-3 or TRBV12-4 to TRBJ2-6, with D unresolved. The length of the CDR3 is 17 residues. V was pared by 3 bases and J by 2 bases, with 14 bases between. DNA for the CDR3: TGTGCCAGCAGTTTTCATCAGCCATTCCCTGGGGCCAACGTCCTGACTTTC. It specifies CASSFHQPFPGANVLTF.